This T cell receptor beta chain was captured by sequencing in a study of T cell responses to AZD1222 COVID-19 vaccine. The table came from immunoSEQ multiplex PCR; TCRdb's copy has only in-frame clones and leaves some out. This table holds some 61,000 clones, about 88% found once. The germline V gene has CDR1 KGHDR and CDR2 SFDVKD. This CDR3 has 15 amino acids. V was clipped by 5 bases and J by 1 base; unmatched bases: 3. The receptor was derived from an adult in good health. The sequences come from peripheral blood, collected on day 0 of AZD1222 vaccination. This sequence joins TRBV24-1 and TRBJ2-3, with 9 bases that match TRBD2. CDR3 DNA sequence: TGTGCCACCAGTGGACTAGCGGTCGGCACAGATACGCAGTATTTT. It encodes CATSGLAVGTDTQYF.